This entry is about one T cell receptor (beta chain). Its matching antigen is unknown. The data were taken from a study of cytomegalovirus exposure and HLA in healthy donors. Trimming took 1 base from V and 6 from J, leaving 9 bases between them. The CDR3 spans 14 residues. Germline V gives CDR1 SGHVS, CDR2 FNYEAQ. 60 Vbeta and 13 Jbeta primers were used in PCR. The authors' processing: About 10 million shared chains were among the 80 million or so unique TCR beta chains that a later analysis counted. Libraries were prepared by immunoSEQ multiplex PCR; TCRdb keeps only in-frame clonotypes and omits some of them. The D gene and trimming were derived from the DNA, and the V and J assignments and clone size from that table. There are approximately 120,000 clones in the sample; around 86% occur only once, and about 2% lies in the top ten. Study results and limitations: Within the data, a cluster of highly shared sequence variants was likely a sequencing artifact. In a later analysis, at a false discovery rate of 0.05, 16,951 TCR beta sequences matched HLA alleles. Fewer than 200 TCR beta chains were listed as cytomegalovirus-associated.

Sequences were obtained from PBMCs. This TCR was sampled from a woman aged 25-40 years in good health and CMV-seronegative. This sequence joins TRBV7-6 and TRBJ2-2; D ambiguous. The CDR3 is CASSLGHPPGELFF. The CDR3 DNA reads as TGTGCCAGCAGCTTAGGTCATCCCCCCGGGGAGCTGTTTTTT.